The TCR beta chain described here comes from a study of response to subunit inactivated influenza vaccine. The study, taken as a whole, reports: Only a handful of new T cells, the authors suggested, are recruited with each seasonal influenza vaccination.

The table lists this clonotype with a few counts. Its antigen is as yet unknown. The length of the CDR3 is 16 residues. J was trimmed by 7 bases and V by 5 bases; bases with no gene match: 12. The germline CDR1 and CDR2 sequences are SGHAT and FQNNGV. TCRdb processed the RT-PCR reads anew with MiXCR; each CDR3 protein has one entry. Of roughly 670,000 distinct CDR3 sequences in the sample, 13% to 15% were seen once. The chain uses TRBV11-2 and TRBJ2-1; the match to TRBD2 covers 9 bases. This clonotype was obtained from a man in his forties or fifties who received an inactivated influenza vaccine. Sequenced material: PBMCs from blood, taken approximately 15 days before vaccination. The CDR3 nucleotides read TGTGCCAGCAGCCTAACCCCCGGCGGGGGGGCAAATGAGCAGTTCTTC. It encodes CASSLTPGGGANEQFF.